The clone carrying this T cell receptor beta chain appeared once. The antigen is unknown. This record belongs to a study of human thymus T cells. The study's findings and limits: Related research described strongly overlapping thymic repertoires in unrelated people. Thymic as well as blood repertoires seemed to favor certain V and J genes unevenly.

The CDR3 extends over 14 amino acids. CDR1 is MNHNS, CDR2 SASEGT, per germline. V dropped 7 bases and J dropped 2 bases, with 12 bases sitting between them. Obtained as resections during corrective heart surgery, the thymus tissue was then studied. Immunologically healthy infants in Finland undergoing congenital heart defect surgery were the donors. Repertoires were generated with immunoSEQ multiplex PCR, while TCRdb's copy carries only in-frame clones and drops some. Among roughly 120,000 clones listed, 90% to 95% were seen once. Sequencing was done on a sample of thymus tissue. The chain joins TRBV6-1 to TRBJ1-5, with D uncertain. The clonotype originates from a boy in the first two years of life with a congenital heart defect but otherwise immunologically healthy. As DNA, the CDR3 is TGTGCCAGCAACCCCCGTGGTGGCAATCAGCCCCAGCATTTT. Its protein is CASNPRGGNQPQHF.